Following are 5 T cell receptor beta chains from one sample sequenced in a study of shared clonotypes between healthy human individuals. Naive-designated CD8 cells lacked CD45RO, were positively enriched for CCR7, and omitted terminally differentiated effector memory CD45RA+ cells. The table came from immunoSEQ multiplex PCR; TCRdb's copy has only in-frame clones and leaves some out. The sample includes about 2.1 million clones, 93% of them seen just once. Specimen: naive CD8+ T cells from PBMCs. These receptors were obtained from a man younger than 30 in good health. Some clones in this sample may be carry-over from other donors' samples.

CDR3: CASSWAGVDTQYF. The DNA of the CDR3 is TGTGCCAGCAGTTGGGCAGGAGTAGATACGCAGTATTTT. The chain employs TRBV27 and TRBJ2-3; D is ambiguous. CDR1 is MNHEY, CDR2 SMNVEV, per germline (reference sequence). The CDR3 length is 13 residues. V lost 4 bases and J lost 5, with 10 bases in between.

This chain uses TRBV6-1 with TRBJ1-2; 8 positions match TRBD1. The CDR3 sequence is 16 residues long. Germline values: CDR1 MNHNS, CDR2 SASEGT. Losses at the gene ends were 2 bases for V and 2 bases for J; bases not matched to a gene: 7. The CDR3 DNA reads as TGTGCCAGCAGTGAAAGGACAGGGTACTTGAACTATGGCTACACCTTC. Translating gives CASSERTGYLNYGYTF.

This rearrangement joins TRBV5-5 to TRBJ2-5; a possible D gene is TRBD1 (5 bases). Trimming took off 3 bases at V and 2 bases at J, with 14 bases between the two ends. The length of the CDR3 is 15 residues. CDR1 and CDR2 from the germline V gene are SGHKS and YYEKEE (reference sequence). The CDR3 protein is CASSSSTVTQETQYF. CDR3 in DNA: TGTGCCAGCAGCTCCTCGACAGTTACACAAGAGACCCAGTACTTC.

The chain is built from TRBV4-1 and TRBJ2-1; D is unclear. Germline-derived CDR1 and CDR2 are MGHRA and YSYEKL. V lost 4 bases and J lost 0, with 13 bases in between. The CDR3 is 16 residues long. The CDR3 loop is CASSPRTTPSYNEQFF. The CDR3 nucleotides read TGCGCCAGCAGCCCTAGGACCACCCCCTCCTACAATGAGCAGTTCTTC.

The CDR3 nucleotides read TGTGCCACCAGGGGACCTCGGGGCTACACCTTC. This sequence encodes CATRGPRGYTF. V is TRBV6-1 and J is TRBJ1-2; D might be TRBD1 (6 bases). Trimming took off 10 bases at V and 8 bases at J, with 14 bases between the two ends. The CDR3 spans 11 residues. Per germline, CDR1 MNHNS and CDR2 SASEGT.